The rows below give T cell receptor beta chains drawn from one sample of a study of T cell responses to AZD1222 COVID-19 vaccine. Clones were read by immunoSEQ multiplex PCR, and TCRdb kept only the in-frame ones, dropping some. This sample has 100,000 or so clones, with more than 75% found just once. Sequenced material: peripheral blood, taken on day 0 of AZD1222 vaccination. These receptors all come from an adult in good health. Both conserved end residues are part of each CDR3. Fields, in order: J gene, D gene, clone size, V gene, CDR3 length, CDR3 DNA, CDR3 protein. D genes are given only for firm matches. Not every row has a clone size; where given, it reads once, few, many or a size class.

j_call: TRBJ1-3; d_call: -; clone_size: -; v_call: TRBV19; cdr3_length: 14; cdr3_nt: TGTGCCAGTAGTCTCCGGGGAGCAGGAAACACCATATATTTT; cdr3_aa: CASSLRGAGNTIYF
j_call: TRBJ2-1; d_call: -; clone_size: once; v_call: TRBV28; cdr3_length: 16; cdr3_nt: TGTGCCAGCAGTTTAAGCCGAGCGGCGCCAAACAGAGAGCAGTTCTTC; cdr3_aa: CASSLSRAAPNREQFF
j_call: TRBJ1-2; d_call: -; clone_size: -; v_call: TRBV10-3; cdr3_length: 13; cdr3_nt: TGTGCCATCGGAACTCAGGGTCTATGGGGCTACACCTTC; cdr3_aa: CAIGTQGLWGYTF
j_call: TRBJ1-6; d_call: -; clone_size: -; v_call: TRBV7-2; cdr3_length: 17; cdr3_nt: TGTGCCAGCAGCTGGCCCCCCCAGCAGGGCACCAATTCACCCCTCCACTTT; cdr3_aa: CASSWPPQQGTNSPLHF
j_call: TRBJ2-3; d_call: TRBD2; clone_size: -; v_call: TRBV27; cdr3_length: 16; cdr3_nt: TGTGCCAGCAGTCCACGGACTAGCGGGAGATCAGATACGCAGTATTTT; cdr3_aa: CASSPRTSGRSDTQYF
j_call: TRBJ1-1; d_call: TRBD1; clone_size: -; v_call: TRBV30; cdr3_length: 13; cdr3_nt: TGTGCCTGGACCGAGGGGGCCCTAACTGGAGCTTTCTTT; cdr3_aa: CAWTEGALTGAFF
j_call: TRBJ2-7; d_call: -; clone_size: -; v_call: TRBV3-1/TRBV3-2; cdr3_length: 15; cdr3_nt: TGTGCCAGCAGCCAGCGCCCGGCGGGATCCTACGAGCAGTACTTC; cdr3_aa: CASSQRPAGSYEQYF
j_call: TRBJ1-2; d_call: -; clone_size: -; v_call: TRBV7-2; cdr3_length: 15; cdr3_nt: TGTGCCAGCAGCATTGTTTCGGGGGCTAACTATGGCTACACCTTC; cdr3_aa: CASSIVSGANYGYTF
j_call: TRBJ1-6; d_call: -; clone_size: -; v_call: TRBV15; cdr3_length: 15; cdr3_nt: TGTGCCACCAGCAGAGACCCGGGGGGGAATTCACCCCTCCACTTT; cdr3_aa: CATSRDPGGNSPLHF
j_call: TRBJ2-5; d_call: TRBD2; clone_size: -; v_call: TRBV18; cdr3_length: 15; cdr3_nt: TGTGCCAGCTCACAGGGCAGCCTAGCGGAAGAGACCCAGTACTTC; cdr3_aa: CASSQGSLAEETQYF
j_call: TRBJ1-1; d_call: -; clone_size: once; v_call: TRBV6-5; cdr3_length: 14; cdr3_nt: TGTGCCAGCATCCGAGGACACGGTTACACTGAAGCTTTCTTT; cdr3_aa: CASIRGHGYTEAFF
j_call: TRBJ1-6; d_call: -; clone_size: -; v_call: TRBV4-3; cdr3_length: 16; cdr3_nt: TGCGCCAGCAGCCAAGAAATTTCCATAGGATCCACACCCCTCCACTTT; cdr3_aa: CASSQEISIGSTPLHF
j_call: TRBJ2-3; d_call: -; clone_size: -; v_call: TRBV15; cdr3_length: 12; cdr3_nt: TGTGCCACCAGCAGAGTCGGGGATACGCAGTATTTT; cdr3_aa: CATSRVGDTQYF
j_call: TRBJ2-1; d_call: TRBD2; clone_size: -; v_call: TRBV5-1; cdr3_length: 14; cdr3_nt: TGCGCCAGCGAACCTGGGACTAGCGAGAGTGAGCAGTTCTTC; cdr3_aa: CASEPGTSESEQFF
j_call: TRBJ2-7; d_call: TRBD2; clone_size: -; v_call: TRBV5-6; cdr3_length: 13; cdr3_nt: TGTGCCAGCAGCGCGGGGGGTACCTACGAGCAGTACTTC; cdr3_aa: CASSAGGTYEQYF
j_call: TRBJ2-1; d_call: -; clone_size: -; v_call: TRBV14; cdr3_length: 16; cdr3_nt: TGTGCCAGCAGCCAAGATAGGACTGGCTCCTACAATGAGCAGTTCTTC; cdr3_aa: CASSQDRTGSYNEQFF
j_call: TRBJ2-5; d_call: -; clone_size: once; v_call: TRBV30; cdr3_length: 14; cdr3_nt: TGTGCCTGGAGGATACAGGGAAGGCAAGAGACCCAGTACTTC; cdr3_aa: CAWRIQGRQETQYF
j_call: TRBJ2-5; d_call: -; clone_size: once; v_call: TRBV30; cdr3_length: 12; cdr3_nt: TGTGCCTGGAGTCTTCCCGGGGAGACCCAGTACTTC; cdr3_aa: CAWSLPGETQYF
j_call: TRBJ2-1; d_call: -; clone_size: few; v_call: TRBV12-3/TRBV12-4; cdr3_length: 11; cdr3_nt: TGTGCCAGCAGCCGTCTGTATGAGCAGTTCTTC; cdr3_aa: CASSRLYEQFF
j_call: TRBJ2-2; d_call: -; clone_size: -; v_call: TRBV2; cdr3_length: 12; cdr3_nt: TGTGCCAGCAGTGGGGGCACCGGGGAGCTGTTTTTT; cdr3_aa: CASSGGTGELFF
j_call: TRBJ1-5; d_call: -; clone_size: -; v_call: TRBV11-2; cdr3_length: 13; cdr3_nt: TGTGCCAGCAGCTTTCGTCCGGATCAGCCCCAGCATTTT; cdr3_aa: CASSFRPDQPQHF
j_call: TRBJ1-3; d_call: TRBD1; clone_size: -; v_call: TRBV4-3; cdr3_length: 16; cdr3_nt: TGCGCCAGCAGCCAAGAGGCCGGGACAGGGTTTAACACCATATATTTT; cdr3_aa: CASSQEAGTGFNTIYF
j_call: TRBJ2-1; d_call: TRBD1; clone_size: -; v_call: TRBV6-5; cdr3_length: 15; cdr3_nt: TGTGCCAGCAGGCTAGACAGGGGGGTCTACAATGAGCAGTTCTTC; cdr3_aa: CASRLDRGVYNEQFF
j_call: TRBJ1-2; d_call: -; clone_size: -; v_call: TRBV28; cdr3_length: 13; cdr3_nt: TGTGCCAGCAAGCCGGGACTAAACTATGGCTACACCTTC; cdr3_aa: CASKPGLNYGYTF
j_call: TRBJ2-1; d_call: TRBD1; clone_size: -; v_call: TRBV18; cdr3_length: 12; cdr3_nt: TGTGCCAGCTCAGTGGACAGGGACGAGCAGTTCTTC; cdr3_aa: CASSVDRDEQFF
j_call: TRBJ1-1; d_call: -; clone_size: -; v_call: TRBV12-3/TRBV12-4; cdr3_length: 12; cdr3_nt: TGTGCCAGCAGTTTCTGGGGTACTGAAGCTTTCTTT; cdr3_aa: CASSFWGTEAFF
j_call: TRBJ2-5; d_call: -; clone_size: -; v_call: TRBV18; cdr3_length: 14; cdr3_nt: TGTGCCAGCTCACCACCGGAGGACCGAGAGACCCAGTACTTC; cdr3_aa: CASSPPEDRETQYF
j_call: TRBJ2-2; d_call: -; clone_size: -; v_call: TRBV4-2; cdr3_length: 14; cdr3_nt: TGTGCCAGCAGCCAGGTGACTGGAACCGGGGAGCTGTTTTTT; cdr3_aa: CASSQVTGTGELFF
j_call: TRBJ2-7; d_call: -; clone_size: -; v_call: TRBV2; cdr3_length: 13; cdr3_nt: TGTGCCAGCGCCCGCGGCACCCAATACGAGCAGTACTTC; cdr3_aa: CASARGTQYEQYF
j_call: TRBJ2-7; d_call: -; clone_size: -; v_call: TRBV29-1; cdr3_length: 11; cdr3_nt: TGCAGCGTTGCTCGGAACTACGAGCAGTACTTC; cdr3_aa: CSVARNYEQYF
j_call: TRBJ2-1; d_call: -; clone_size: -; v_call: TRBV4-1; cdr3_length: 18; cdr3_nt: TGCGCCAGCAGCCAAGACCCCCCAGGGGCGTTTTCCTACAATGAGCAGTTCTTC; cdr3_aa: CASSQDPPGAFSYNEQFF
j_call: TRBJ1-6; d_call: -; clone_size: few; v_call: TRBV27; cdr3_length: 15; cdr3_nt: TGTGCCAGTGCCCCCGCCCCCTCCTATAATTCACCCCTCCACTTT; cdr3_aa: CASAPAPSYNSPLHF
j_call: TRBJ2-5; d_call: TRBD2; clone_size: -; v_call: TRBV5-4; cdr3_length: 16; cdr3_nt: TGTGCCAGCAGCCCCCCGGGACTAGCGGGAGAGCGGACCCAGTACTTC; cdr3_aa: CASSPPGLAGERTQYF
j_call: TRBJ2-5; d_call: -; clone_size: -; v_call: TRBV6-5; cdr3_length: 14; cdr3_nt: TGTGCCAGCAGTTACTTCCAGGGTGGGGAGACCCAGTACTTC; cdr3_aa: CASSYFQGGETQYF
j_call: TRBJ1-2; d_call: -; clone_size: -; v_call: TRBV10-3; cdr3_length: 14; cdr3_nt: TGTGCCATCAGTGAAAGGGGGGGTAACTATGGCTACACCTTC; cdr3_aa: CAISERGGNYGYTF
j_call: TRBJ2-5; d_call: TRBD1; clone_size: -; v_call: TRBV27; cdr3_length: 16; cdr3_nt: TGTGCCAGCGGGCCGACAGGGAGAAGGTTTAAAGAGACCCAGTACTTC; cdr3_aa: CASGPTGRRFKETQYF
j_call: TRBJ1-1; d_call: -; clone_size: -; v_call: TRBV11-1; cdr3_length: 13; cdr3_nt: TGTGCCAGCAGCTTAGGCCCCATCACTGAAGCTTTCTTT; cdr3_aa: CASSLGPITEAFF
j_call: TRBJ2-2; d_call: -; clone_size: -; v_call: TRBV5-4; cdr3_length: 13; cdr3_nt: TGTGCCAGCACCCACCAAAATGGCGGGGAGCTGTTTTTT; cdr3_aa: CASTHQNGGELFF
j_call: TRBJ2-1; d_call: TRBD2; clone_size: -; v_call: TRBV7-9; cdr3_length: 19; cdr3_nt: TGTGCCAGCAGCTTAGAGGCCCCCCTAGCGGGAGGGTCCTACAATGAGCAGTTCTTC; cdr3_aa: CASSLEAPLAGGSYNEQFF
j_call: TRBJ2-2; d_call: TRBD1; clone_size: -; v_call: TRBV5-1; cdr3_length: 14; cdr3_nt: TGCGCCAGCAACGGACAGGGGAACACCGGGGAGCTGTTTTTT; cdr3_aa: CASNGQGNTGELFF
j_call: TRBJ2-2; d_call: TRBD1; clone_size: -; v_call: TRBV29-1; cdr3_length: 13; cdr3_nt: TGCAGCGGGGGACAGACCTACACCGGGGAGCTGTTTTTT; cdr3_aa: CSGGQTYTGELFF
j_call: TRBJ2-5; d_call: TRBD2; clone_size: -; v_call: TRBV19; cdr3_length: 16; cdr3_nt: TGTGCCAGTAGTGGCGGACCCACTAGCGTACAAGAGACCCAGTACTTC; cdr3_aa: CASSGGPTSVQETQYF